The entry below gives a single TCR beta chain sequence along with its context. Its antigen is as yet unknown. The sample originates from a study of T-cell reconstitution after alpha-beta-depleted transplantation in children. Study-level findings and limits: Several patients had high TCRbeta diversity at day 60; it came from surviving recipient T cells and thymic progenitors. Several hundred graft clones that had expanded were reportedly the source of alpha-beta T cells about two months after transplant.

CDR1 and CDR2 from the germline V gene are MNHEY and SVGAGI. V was pared by 6 bases and J by 5 bases, with 9 bases between. CDR3 length: 12 amino acids. Using unique molecular identifiers, the investigators prepared the TCRbeta library. TCRdb re-analysed the PCR reads in MiXCR, keeping a single row per CDR3 protein. The table lists fewer than 750,000 distinct CDR3 sequences, around 23% of them singletons, with roughly 15% in the top ten. The sequence was obtained from a boy in the first two years of life who had a stem cell transplant for acute myeloid leukemia, so the T cells may come from the graft donor. This sequence joins TRBV6-5 and TRBJ2-3; D is undetermined. The specimen was PBMCs, mostly from graft donor cells, collected 360 days after TCRalphabeta/CD19-depleted stem cell transplant. Here the CDR3 reads CASSQRRDTQYF. The CDR3 bases are TGTGCCAGCAGCCAACGTAGAGATACGCAGTATTTT.